This T cell receptor (beta chain) was recorded in a study of T cells after yellow fever vaccination. Study-level information: When fractions had low cell numbers, they were prepared with SMART-Seq v4 Ultra Low Input.

Findings and limits, study-wide: Weaker in magnitude, the secondary response showed a faster peak on day 5 versus 15. Among primary-vaccination clones, most reappeared after the booster, at roughly 95% for CD4 and around 90% for CD8.

This clonotype was detected many times. The antigen is not known. The authors made TCR cDNA by 5'RACE template switching, adding a universal primer site and UMIs. TCRdb reanalysed the 5' RACE reads using MiXCR and keeps one entry per CDR3 protein. Of 60,000 or so distinct CDR3 sequences in the sample, around 6.9% were seen once. With 5 bases clipped from V and 7 bases from J, the junction kept 5 bases outside the gene matches. This CDR3 has 13 residues. V is TRBV12-3 or TRBV12-4 and J is TRBJ1-2; 9 bases match TRBD1. This sequence was found in a man younger than 35 who received the YFV17D yellow fever vaccine. The starting material was CD8+ T cells sorted from PBMCs, obtained on the day of the first yellow fever vaccination. The CDR3 here is CASSQTGGSGYTF. CDR3 DNA sequence: TGTGCCAGCAGTCAGACAGGGGGATCTGGCTACACCTTC.